This T cell receptor beta chain originates from a study of response to subunit inactivated influenza vaccine (dated by TCRdb to 2016 to 2018). Context from the whole study: To follow how T cells responded to a trivalent subunit inactivated influenza vaccine, the researchers relied on deep quantitative profiling of the T cell receptor repertoire. What the research found in general, with its limitations: The authors proposed that each seasonal influenza vaccination may bring in only a limited number of new T cells.

This clonotype was seen at least ten times. Its antigen is unknown. No much larger clone exists at a distance of one base, and base qualities are not known. The library was produced with RT-PCR. TCRdb lists the instrument as Illumina HiSeq 2500. TCRdb reran the public reads through fastp at Q25 and MiXCR, keeping productive beta chains. Merged by CDR3 protein, the rows form single entries marked with the most common genes and DNA. The sample table holds 650,000 to 700,000 distinct CDR3 sequences, of which more than 15% were seen once. Roughly 11% of the sample is taken by the ten largest. The CDR3 runs 14 amino acids, cysteine and phenylalanine included. Only the CDR3 portion is preserved as DNA: 42 bases, with reading frame beginning at the first base. V loses 6 bases, J loses 1 base, and the germline ends lie 13 bases apart.

This chain is built from TRBV12-3 or TRBV12-4 and TRBJ2-7; a tentative D call is TRBD1 (6 bases match). Sequences were derived from PBMCs from blood, sampled less than 13 days after vaccination. This TCR was recovered from a man aged 45-65 years who received an inactivated influenza vaccine. Donor details come from another sample of the same person, matched by shared clones. The sequenced DNA is TGTGCCAGCAGCTCAGACAGGAGATCCTACGAGCAGTACTTC. Its translation is CASSSDRRSYEQYF.